Shown below are 28 T cell receptor beta chains from a single sample sequenced in a study of blood T cell repertoires in COVID-19. Sequenced by immunoSEQ multiplex PCR; TCRdb stores in-frame clones only, minus some. The sample has more than 300,000 clones, about 86% seen once; the top ten hold around 1.2%. Sequencing used peripheral blood. The receptors stem from a woman in her fifties or sixties with acute or convalescent COVID-19.

The CDR3 protein is CASSLAGGDYGYTF. The CDR3 DNA sequence: TGTGCCAGCAGTTTAGCGGGAGGGGACTATGGCTACACCTTC. This rearrangement joins TRBV27 to TRBJ1-2, with D tentatively TRBD1 (5 bases). Trimming cost V 2 bases and J 3 bases, with 10 bases left between them. The CDR3 length is 14 residues. Germline lookup yields CDR1 MNHEY and CDR2 SMNVEV (reference sequence).

The genes are TRBV6-6 and TRBJ1-1; D is undetermined. The CDR3 has 14 residues. Germline CDR1 is MNHNY and CDR2 is SVGAGI (reference sequence). Trimming took off 4 bases at V and 1 base at J, with 10 bases between the two ends. CDR3 bases: TGTGCCAGCAGTTTGGCCCCGGGGAACACTGAAGCTTTCTTT. Amino acid sequence: CASSLAPGNTEAFF.

This rearrangement joins TRBV7-6 to TRBJ2-7, with 7 bases identical to TRBD1. The V gene's germline CDR1 is SGHVS and CDR2 FNYEAQ. V gave up 0 bases and J gave up 3 bases; unmatched junction bases: 5. This CDR3 has 15 residues. The CDR3: CASSLAGGFLYEQYF. CDR3 in DNA: TGTGCCAGCAGCTTAGCAGGGGGCTTCCTCTACGAGCAGTACTTC.

V and J are TRBV5-1 and TRBJ1-1; 7 nucleotides line up with TRBD1. The V segment lost 4 bases and the J segment 0 bases; nucleotides outside the gene matches: 3. The CDR3 runs 14 residues. Germline CDR1 SGHRS, CDR2 YFSETQ. CDR3 region: CASSPDRLNTEAFF. The CDR3 DNA reads as TGCGCCAGCAGCCCGGACAGGTTGAACACTGAAGCTTTCTTT.

The rearrangement links TRBV7-3 to TRBJ1-1; D ambiguous. The CDR3 contains 13 residues. Trimming removed 3 bases at V and 3 bases at J, with 8 bases between. Germline V lookup: CDR1 SGHTA, CDR2 FQGTGA. This chain's CDR3 is CASSFSRDTEAFF. The CDR3 DNA is TGTGCCAGCAGCTTCAGTCGGGACACTGAAGCTTTCTTT.

V gene TRBV6-5 combines with J gene TRBJ2-7, with 8 bases aligning to TRBD2. This CDR3 has 13 residues. V was pared by 6 bases and J by 5 bases, with 6 bases of the junction left unmatched. Per germline, CDR1 MNHEY and CDR2 SVGAGI. The CDR3 nucleotides are TGTGCCAGCAGCCTTCGGGAGGGCCACGAGCAGTACTTC. Translated: CASSLREGHEQYF.

The chain is built from TRBV7-2 and TRBJ1-2; D not resolved. In germline, CDR1 is SGHTA, CDR2 FQGNSA. This CDR3 is built from 14 residues. V was trimmed by 6 bases and J by 4 bases, leaving 15 bases between them. CDR3 protein: CASSPVGQAYGYTF. As DNA, the CDR3 is TGTGCCAGCAGTCCCGTTGGGCAGGCCTATGGCTACACCTTC.

In this sample, this clone turned up once. J is TRBJ2-1 and V is TRBV12-3 or TRBV12-4; 9 bases line up with TRBD2. V was pared by 3 bases and J by 8 bases, with 2 bases of the junction left unmatched. CDR3 length: 13 residues. CDR3 region: CASSFSSGDEQFF. The CDR3 bases are TGTGCCAGCAGTTTTTCTAGCGGGGATGAGCAGTTCTTC.

The chain recombines TRBV24-1 with TRBJ2-1, with a tentative D call TRBD1 (6 bases). V was trimmed by 7 bases and J by 7 bases, leaving 13 bases between them. Germline CDR1 reads KGHDR; CDR2 reads SFDVKD. This CDR3 has 13 residues. The CDR3 sequence is CATRRTADNEQFF. The CDR3 coding sequence is TGTGCCACCAGACGGACAGCGGATAATGAGCAGTTCTTC.

In regard to this clone: The sample holds other DNA sequences that translate to the same CDR3. The chain carries TRBV7-2 and TRBJ2-7; D is ambiguous. The germline V gene has CDR1 SGHTA and CDR2 FQGNSA. The CDR3 consists of 14 residues. V lost 1 base to trimming and J lost 0 bases, with 7 bases between them. CDR3 region: CASSLGAGSYEQYF. The CDR3 nucleotides are TGTGCCAGCAGCTTAGGGGCAGGCTCCTACGAGCAGTACTTC. The variable domain in full, completed from reference TRBV7-2 and TRBJ2-7, reads GAGVSQSPSNKVTEKGKDVELRCDPISGHTALYWYRQSLGQGLEFLIYFQGNSAPDKSGLPSDRFSAERTGGSVSTLTIQRTQQEDSAVYLCASSLGAGSYEQYFGPGTRLTVT.

J is TRBJ1-2 and V is TRBV4-1; no reliable D call. Germline V gene lookup returns CDR1 MGHRA and CDR2 YSYEKL. V dropped 1 base and J dropped 0 bases, with 15 bases sitting between them. The CDR3 is made up of 17 amino acids. The CDR3 sequence: CASSQVVRTVTNYGYTF. The CDR3 DNA is TGCGCCAGCAGCCAAGTAGTCCGGACTGTAACTAACTATGGCTACACCTTC.

Worth noting for this clone: Within the sample, other DNA sequences also encode this same CDR3. This sequence joins TRBV6-2 or TRBV6-3 and TRBJ2-1; D unclear. Looked up from germline, CDR1 is MNHEY and CDR2 is SVGEGT. The CDR3 has 13 residues. V lost 4 bases and J 6 bases, leaving 10 bases between the germline ends. The CDR3 DNA reads as TGTGCCAGCAGTTCAGCGCTGGCCAATGAGCAGTTCTTC. Its protein is CASSSALANEQFF.

Here the CDR3 reads CASSALAGPYEQYF. The CDR3 coding sequence is TGTGCCAGCAGTGCACTAGCGGGACCCTACGAGCAGTACTTC. This rearrangement joins TRBV6-2 or TRBV6-3 to TRBJ2-7, with 10 bases identical to TRBD2. This CDR3 has 14 amino acids. Germline CDR1 and CDR2: MNHEY and SVGEGT. V lost 5 bases to trimming and J lost 2 bases; unmatched junction nucleotides: 3.

The genes are TRBV10-2 and TRBJ1-2; 7 bases align to TRBD1. V was clipped by 4 bases and J by 5 bases; unmatched bases: 7. CDR1 and CDR2 from the germline V gene are WSHSY and SAAADI. This CDR3 comprises 14 residues. The DNA for the CDR3 is TGCGCCAGCAGTGTTTCGGGACAGCTATATGGCTACACCTTC. Translation gives CASSVSGQLYGYTF.

This rearrangement joins TRBV19 to TRBJ1-5; D is perhaps TRBD1 (5 bases). The CDR3 covers 15 residues. V lost 3 bases to trimming and J lost 4 bases, with 13 bases between them. From germline, CDR1 is LNHDA and CDR2 SQIVND (reference sequence). This CDR3 reads CASSMRDRINQPQHF. The DNA of the CDR3 is TGTGCCAGTAGTATGCGCGACAGAATTAATCAGCCCCAGCATTTT.

V usage is TRBV7-8 and J usage is TRBJ2-7; no clear D gene. This CDR3 contains 13 residues. In germline, CDR1 is SGHVS, CDR2 FQNEAQ. V lost 4 bases and J 0 bases, leaving 7 bases between the germline ends. The CDR3 loop reads CASSSTPSYEQYF. CDR3 sequence (DNA): TGTGCCAGCAGCTCGACACCCTCCTACGAGCAGTACTTC.

This clone was recorded a few times. The chain combines TRBV6-5 with TRBJ1-1; D unresolved. This CDR3 is built from 13 residues. V was pared by 4 bases and J by 5 bases, with 11 bases between. CDR1 and CDR2 (germline): MNHEY, SVGAGI. This CDR3 reads CASSSQSPTEAFF. CDR3 DNA sequence: TGTGCCAGCAGTTCCCAGTCCCCGACTGAAGCTTTCTTT.

The rearrangement uses TRBV5-1 and TRBJ1-2; unclear D gene. Looked up from germline, CDR1 is SGHRS and CDR2 is YFSETQ. The V end lost 4 bases, the J end lost 8 bases, and 15 bases lay between the germline ends. CDR3 length: 13 amino acids. The CDR3 bases are TGCGCCAGCAGCCCGGACGGGGAGGGCGGCTACACCTTC. It encodes CASSPDGEGGYTF.

The J gene is TRBJ1-6, the V gene TRBV11-2; D gene unclear. CDR1 SGHAT and CDR2 FQNNGV come from the germline V gene. The CDR3 sequence is 14 residues long. Between the trimmed V and J ends, which lost 5 bases and 9 bases, there was a span of 14 bases. CDR3 sequence reads: CASSPAGRASPLHF. CDR3 coding DNA: TGTGCCAGCAGCCCCGCCGGGAGGGCTTCACCCCTCCACTTT.

The chain carries TRBV18 and TRBJ1-2; maybe TRBD1 (5 bases). V lost 3 bases, J lost 6 bases, and 17 bases lay in between. The CDR3 runs 15 residues. Germline lookup yields CDR1 KGHSH and CDR2 LQKENI. The CDR3 nucleotides read TGTGCCAGCTCACCCCAGGGATGGGATCCTAATGGCTACACCTTC. Its protein product is CASSPQGWDPNGYTF.

The chain carries TRBV18 and TRBJ1-2; 12 bases line up with TRBD1. The CDR3 covers 16 residues. CDR1 and CDR2 (germline): KGHSH, LQKENI. Trimming took 3 bases from V and 2 from J; bases not matched to a gene: 4. CDR3: CASSPGQGARNYGYTF. The DNA of the CDR3 is TGTGCCAGCTCACCGGGACAGGGGGCTCGGAACTATGGCTACACCTTC.

The rearrangement joins TRBV5-4 to TRBJ2-1; unclear D gene. This CDR3 comprises 16 residues. Germline assignment: CDR1 SGHNT and CDR2 YYREEE (reference sequence). V dropped 3 bases and J dropped 0 bases, with 13 bases sitting between them. CDR3 protein: CASSSTGRSSYNEQFF. The CDR3 nucleotides are TGTGCCAGCAGCTCCACTGGCCGGAGCTCCTACAATGAGCAGTTCTTC. The variable domain in full, with the rest retrieved from reference TRBV5-4 and TRBJ2-1, is ETGVTQSPTHLIKTRGQQVTLRCSSQSGHNTVSWYQQALGQGPQFIFQYYREEENGRGNFPPRFSGLQFPNYSSELNVNALELDDSALYLCASSSTGRSSYNEQFFGPGTRLTVL.

The CDR3: CASSERTGESYGYTF. The CDR3 DNA reads as TGTGCCAGCAGTGAAAGGACAGGGGAGAGCTATGGCTACACCTTC. This chain uses TRBV6-1 with TRBJ1-2, with 9 bases matching TRBD1. This CDR3 region has 15 residues. Per the germline V gene, CDR1 is MNHNS and CDR2 is SASEGT. V shed 2 bases, J shed 4 bases, and the junction held 5 bases outside the gene matches.

This clone appeared a few times. This chain links TRBV5-1 with TRBJ2-2; perhaps TRBD2 as D (5 bases). Germline-derived CDR1 and CDR2 are SGHRS and YFSETQ. Trimming pared 4 bases from V and 5 bases from J, leaving 18 bases between. The CDR3 contains 16 residues. Written as DNA, the CDR3 is TGCGCCAGCAGCCTAACCACGGGATCTGGAACCGGGGAGCTGTTTTTT. Amino acid sequence: CASSLTTGSGTGELFF. Together with reference TRBV5-1 and TRBJ2-2, the CDR3 gives the full variable domain: KAGVTQTPRYLIKTRGQQVTLSCSPISGHRSVSWYQQTPGQGLQFLFEYFSETQRNKGNFPGRFSGRQFSNSRSEMNVSTLELGDSALYLCASSLTTGSGTGELFFGEGSRLTVL.

The V and J genes are TRBV24-1 and TRBJ2-1; 10 nucleotides line up with TRBD2. The junction had 12 bases not matched to a gene; V was cut back by 2 bases and J by 9 bases. Germline V gene sequence: CDR1 KGHDR, CDR2 SFDVKD. The CDR3 is 17 amino acids. The CDR3 loop is CATSDSLASGRASEQFF. CDR3 sequence (DNA): TGTGCCACCAGTGATTCCCTAGCCAGCGGGAGGGCCAGTGAGCAGTTCTTC.

This sequence joins TRBV5-1 and TRBJ2-5; 9 nucleotides line up with TRBD2. CDR1 SGHRS and CDR2 YFSETQ come from the germline V gene. V shed 0 bases and J 4 bases; nucleotides not matched to a gene: 7. The CDR3 has 16 residues. The CDR3 loop is CASSLDTRGGGETQYF. DNA for the CDR3: TGCGCCAGCAGCTTGGATACTCGCGGGGGGGGAGAGACCCAGTACTTC.

The chain couples TRBV7-7 to TRBJ2-1, with 12 positions matching TRBD2. The V gene end was trimmed by 6 bases and the J gene end by 7 bases; junction bases not matched to a gene: 7. There are 15 residues in the CDR3. Germline CDR1 is SSHAT and CDR2 is FNYEAQ (reference sequence). For the CDR3, the DNA is TGTGCCAGCAGTCTAGCGGGAGGGGGAAAAAATGAGCAGTTCTTC. This codes for CASSLAGGGKNEQFF.

V usage is TRBV4-3 and J usage is TRBJ2-3; 13 nucleotides align to TRBD2. The V gene end was trimmed by 0 bases and the J gene end by 6 bases; junction bases not matched to a gene: 12. Germline V gene data show CDR1 as LGHNA and CDR2 as YSLEER. The CDR3 consists of 19 residues. The CDR3 loop is CASSQDLMGLAGSDDTQYF. The CDR3, as DNA: TGCGCCAGCAGCCAAGATCTAATGGGACTAGCGGGATCGGATGATACGCAGTATTTT.